A selection of T cell receptor beta chains follows, all from one sample in a study of shared clonotypes between healthy human individuals. Here immunoSEQ multiplex PCR was the method, and the copy in TCRdb shows in-frame clones only, minus some. The table records millions of clones, about 92% of them present only once. Sequences were obtained from naive CD4+ T cells from PBMCs. These receptors were collected from a man aged 18-30 years in good health. Some clones in this sample may be carry-over from other donors' samples. CDR3s include the opening cysteine and the closing phenylalanine or tryptophan. A D gene is named only where the DNA matches it firmly. Part of the rows lack a size; the others show once, few, many or a class for expanded clones.

j_call v_call d_call clone_size cdr3_aa cdr3_nt
TRBJ2-7 TRBV5-1 . . CASSLESGTYEQYF TGCGCCAGCAGCTTGGAGTCTGGCACCTACGAGCAGTACTTC
TRBJ2-3 TRBV15 TRBD2 . CATSGGTSGRTDTQYF TGTGCCACCAGCGGAGGGACTAGCGGAAGGACAGATACGCAGTATTTT
TRBJ2-7 TRBV11-2 . . CASSPLQRDRTYEQYF TGTGCCAGCAGCCCCCTGCAGCGGGACAGGACATACGAGCAGTACTTC
TRBJ2-7 TRBV18 . . CASSPGSLVSEQYF TGTGCCAGCTCCCCCGGGAGTTTGGTATCCGAGCAGTACTTC
TRBJ1-3 TRBV10-3 . . CAISLTGQTGNTIYF TGTGCCATCAGTCTAACAGGCCAAACTGGAAACACCATATATTTT
TRBJ2-5 TRBV27 . . CASSRGLLQETQYF TGTGCCAGCAGCCGTGGACTTTTACAAGAGACCCAGTACTTC
TRBJ2-7 TRBV28 . . CASSKLGVTYEQYF TGTGCCAGCAGTAAGCTAGGAGTGACCTACGAGCAGTACTTC
TRBJ1-1 TRBV28 TRBD1 . CASSGRTGGVTEAFF TGTGCCAGCAGTGGAAGAACAGGGGGCGTCACTGAAGCTTTCTTT
TRBJ2-7 TRBV11-3 . . CASSPGLRGEQYF TGTGCCAGCAGCCCGGGACTGAGGGGTGAGCAGTACTTC
TRBJ2-1 TRBV7-3 . once CASTPEGSSSYNEQFF TGTGCCAGCACCCCTGAGGGGTCTAGCTCCTACAATGAGCAGTTCTTC
TRBJ1-2 TRBV5-5 . . CASSPQLPNYGYTF TGTGCCAGCAGCCCACAGCTTCCTAACTATGGCTACACCTTC
TRBJ2-7 TRBV6-1 TRBD1 . CASAGTGIYEQYF TGTGCCAGCGCGGGGACAGGGATATACGAGCAGTACTTC
TRBJ2-1 TRBV5-1 . . CASSFSGFYNEQFF TGCGCCAGCAGCTTCAGCGGGTTCTACAATGAGCAGTTCTTC
TRBJ2-7 TRBV28 TRBD2 . CASSSPGLAGGEQYF TGTGCCAGCAGTTCACCGGGACTAGCGGGAGGTGAGCAGTACTTC
TRBJ2-7 TRBV5-4 . . CASSLEGTSYEQYF TGTGCCAGCAGCTTGGAGGGCACCTCCTACGAGCAGTACTTC
TRBJ2-4 TRBV19 . . CASSMARLDSNIQYF TGTGCCAGTAGTATGGCTAGACTAGATTCGAACATTCAGTACTTC
TRBJ1-5 TRBV28 TRBD1 once CASSLWTGISNQPQHF TGTGCCAGCAGTTTGTGGACAGGGATTAGCAATCAGCCCCAGCATTTT
TRBJ2-3 TRBV29-1 . . CSADASTDTQYF TGCAGCGCGGACGCCAGCACAGATACGCAGTATTTT
TRBJ2-3 TRBV30 TRBD1 . CAWSFKGQGAPDTQYF TGTGCCTGGAGTTTCAAAGGACAGGGGGCCCCAGATACGCAGTATTTT
TRBJ1-5 TRBV5-1 . . CASSRLPGTGNQPQHF TGCGCCAGCAGCCGACTCCCGGGGACCGGCAATCAGCCCCAGCATTTT
TRBJ2-2 TRBV7-3 TRBD2 . CASSLPRASGTLTGELFF TGTGCCAGCAGCTTACCTAGGGCTAGCGGGACCCTGACCGGGGAGCTGTTTTTT
TRBJ1-1 TRBV6-1 . . CASSEVKGVTEAFF TGTGCCAGCAGTGAAGTTAAAGGGGTCACTGAAGCTTTCTTT
TRBJ1-2 TRBV5-4 . . CASSTTQGPRGYTF TGTGCCAGCAGTACCACCCAGGGTCCTCGAGGCTACACCTTC
TRBJ1-2 TRBV29-1 TRBD1 . CSVTQGAPTGGYTF TGCAGCGTGACCCAGGGGGCCCCAACAGGGGGCTACACCTTC
TRBJ1-1 TRBV6-6 . once CASSYGLGEAFF TGTGCCAGCAGTTACGGGCTTGGGGAAGCTTTCTTT
TRBJ2-5 TRBV2 . . CASRGLETQYF TGTGCCAGCAGGGGGCTCGAGACCCAGTACTTC
TRBJ2-7 TRBV5-5 TRBD2 . CASSRPGTSSYEQYF TGTGCCAGCAGCCGCCCCGGGACTAGCTCCTACGAGCAGTACTTC
TRBJ2-7 TRBV2 . . CASSYAPGGEQYF TGTGCCAGCAGTTACGCCCCTGGGGGGGAGCAGTACTTC
TRBJ2-3 TRBV5-1 . . CASSLAGPSTDTQYF TGCGCCAGCAGCTTGGCGGGACCTAGCACAGATACGCAGTATTTT
TRBJ1-5 TRBV5-1 . . CASSLRGSPNQPQHF TGCGCCAGCAGCCTTCGAGGGTCGCCTAATCAGCCCCAGCATTTT
TRBJ2-1 TRBV7-3 . . CASSELSLGANNEQFF TGTGCCAGCAGCGAGCTCTCCCTTGGGGCAAACAATGAGCAGTTCTTC
TRBJ1-5 TRBV28 . . CASSNVVRLADSQPQHF TGTGCCAGCAGTAATGTTGTGCGACTGGCGGATTCCCAGCCCCAGCATTTT
TRBJ2-5 TRBV5-1 TRBD1 . CASSRGQAQETQYF TGCGCCAGCAGCAGGGGACAGGCTCAAGAGACCCAGTACTTC
TRBJ1-4 TRBV5-1 . . CASRDGHRNEKLFF TGCGCCAGCAGGGACGGGCATAGAAATGAAAAACTGTTTTTT
TRBJ2-5 TRBV29-1 . . CSVGDQETQYF TGCAGCGTTGGAGACCAAGAGACCCAGTACTTC
TRBJ1-2 TRBV29-1 . . CSVGGLQGGYTF TGCAGCGTTGGAGGGCTCCAGGGGGGCTACACCTTC